This T cell receptor (beta chain) was captured in a study of T cells in Graves' hyperthyroidism and ophthalmopathy. This clonotype was counted many times. Template material for amplifying TCR beta CDR3 regions consisted of RNA transcripts. A first-round RT-PCR of the TCR CDR3 used the HTBI primer set. Using its own MiXCR run on the multiplex PCR reads, TCRdb lists one record per CDR3 protein. The data show approximately 480,000 distinct CDR3 sequences, around 20% seen once. V dropped 5 bases and J dropped 2 bases, with 12 bases sitting between them. The CDR3 loop spans 14 amino acids. Per germline, CDR1 SEHNR and CDR2 FQNEAQ (reference sequence).

The rearrangement uses TRBV7-9 and TRBJ1-2; D might be TRBD1 (6 bases). The TCR sequence derives from a man between 18 and 29 years old with Graves' hyperthyroidism. The sample taken for sequencing was blood. In nucleotides, the CDR3 is TGTGCCAGCAGCGGGGGACACCCCAACTATGGCTACACCTTC. Translating gives CASSGGHPNYGYTF.